This T cell receptor beta chain was recorded in a study of CD8 T cells in ankylosing spondylitis. A word on this clonotype: Its matching antigen is unknown.

Quantitative 5'-RACE with molecular barcodes generated TCR beta libraries. MiXCR was run by TCRdb on the 5' RACE reads, yielding one entry per CDR3 protein. The sample shows roughly 240,000 distinct CDR3 sequences, about 30% of them seen only once. V was cut by 10 bases and J by 3 bases, with 12 bases left in between. The CDR3 has 12 residues. Germline V lookup: CDR1 MNHEY, CDR2 SMNVEV (reference sequence). Study results and caveats: Within peripheral blood, clones linked to disease were CD8+ and relatively rare. Significant enrichment of disease-linked clones was reported in matched ankylosing spondylitis synovial fluid.

The material sequenced was blood, either unsorted or a sorted T cell fraction (not recorded which). The receptor's source is a male donor with ankylosing spondylitis or in good health (not recorded which). V is TRBV27 and J is TRBJ2-5, with TRBD2 as a possible D gene (6 bases). The CDR3: CATRGWKETQYF. Written as DNA, the CDR3 is TGTGCCACCCGGGGGTGGAAAGAGACCCAGTACTTC.